Each of the 27 T cell receptor beta chains below was sequenced from the same sample in a study of blood T cells in healthy people across ages. A second PCR of about 7 to 12 cycles used a sample-barcoded 5' primer and a J-beta primer mix. One entry per CDR3 protein, called by TCRdb with MiXCR from the 5' RACE reads. Here the sample spans 900,000 to 950,000 distinct CDR3 sequences, around 29% being singletons. This same sample was also part of a study on T cells of mothers and their children.

The sequenced sample consisted of blood. The receptor set was obtained from a woman between 35 and 50 years old in good health.

The chain recombines TRBV7-2 with TRBJ1-6; possible D gene TRBD1, 6 bases. Germline V CDR1 and CDR2: SGHTA, FQGNSA. The CDR3 runs to 15 residues. Trimming cost V 6 bases and J 7 bases, with 16 bases left between them. DNA of the CDR3: TGTGCCAGCAGAATCAGGGGTCCCGACAATTCACCCCTCCACTTT. Its translation is CASRIRGPDNSPLHF.

As concerns this clonotype: This clone may be a read error of a much larger clone one base away. This rearrangement joins TRBV7-6 to TRBJ2-5; D is tentatively TRBD1 or TRBD2 (5 bases each). V lost 7 bases, J lost 11 bases, and 23 bases lay in between. Germline V gives CDR1 SGHVS, CDR2 FNYEAQ. The CDR3 has 14 amino acids. DNA of the CDR3: TGTGCCAGCACCGCAGGAAGGGGTTCAAGGGAGCAGTACTTC. Amino acids: CASTAGRGSREQYF.

The V gene is TRBV6-2 or TRBV6-3, the J gene TRBJ2-7, with D possibly matching TRBD2 (6 bases). The CDR3 sequence is 14 residues long. Germline loops: CDR1 MNHEY, CDR2 SVGEGT. The V gene lost 6 bases and the J gene lost 6 bases, with 18 bases spanning the gap. The CDR3 loop reads CASSRPLVGGEQYF. The CDR3 DNA reads as TGTGCCAGCAGCCGACCACTCGTGGGAGGCGAGCAGTACTTC.

This clonotype was detected ten times or more. V is TRBV24-1 and J is TRBJ2-7; D is uncertain. Trimming cost V 2 bases and J 7 bases, with 2 bases left between them. Germline V gives CDR1 KGHDR, CDR2 SFDVKD. This CDR3 region has 10 residues. The CDR3 spells CATSDSEQYF. For the CDR3, the DNA is TGTGCCACCAGTGATTCTGAGCAGTACTTC.

For this clonotype: Since a much larger clone is just one base distant, this may be a read error. V is TRBV29-1 and J is TRBJ2-7; perhaps TRBD1 as D (6 bases). From germline, CDR1 is SQVTM and CDR2 ANQGSEA. The CDR3 length is 14 residues. V was shortened by 4 bases and J by 4 bases, with 17 bases between the two germline ends. CDR3 amino acids: CSVARAGAVYEQYF. For the CDR3, the DNA is TGCAGCGTTGCAAGAGCAGGGGCTGTATACGAGCAGTACTTC.

A remark on this clonotype: A much larger clone differs by one base, so this may be a read error. The chain employs TRBV5-4 and TRBJ1-4; no clear D. This CDR3 contains 15 residues. Germline V CDR1 and CDR2: SGHNT, YYREEE (reference sequence). The CDR3 DNA sequence: TGTGCCAGCAGTCGCAGCCTCGGACCGAATGAAGAACTGTTTTTT. Amino acids: CASSRSLGPNEELFF.

On this clonotype itself: A much larger clonotype is one base distant, so this may be a read error. The chain has TRBV7-3 and TRBJ2-7; D perhaps matches TRBD1 (5 bases). This CDR3 comprises 14 residues. Germline V gene sequence: CDR1 SGHTA, CDR2 FQGTGA. The CDR3 reads CASSLVPGPSERYF. CDR3 nucleotides: TGTGCCAGCAGCTTAGTTCCAGGGCCGAGCGAGCGGTACTTC.

This rearrangement joins TRBV5-6 to TRBJ2-7; D might be TRBD1 (7 bases). Germline V gene data show CDR1 as SGHDT and CDR2 as YYEEEE. The CDR3 runs to 16 residues. The germline V and J ends were trimmed by 4 bases and 12 bases, with 29 bases remaining between them. The CDR3 reads CASSVTGRQGGETPYF. The CDR3, as DNA: TGTGCCAGCAGCGTAACGGGAAGACAGGGAGGAGAGACCCCGTACTTC. Using reference TRBV5-6 and TRBJ2-7 for the parts outside the CDR3, the full variable domain is DAGVTQSPTHLIKTRGQQVTLRCSPKSGHDTVSWYQQALGQGPQFIFQYYEEEERQRGNFPDRFSGHQFPNYSSELNVNALLLGDSALYLCASSVTGRQGGETPYFGPGTRLTVT.

This clonotype was counted only a few times. The genes are TRBV5-6 and TRBJ2-3; 7 bases are a match to TRBD2. J was trimmed by 1 base and V by 1 base; bases with no gene match: 6. The CDR3 loop spans 16 amino acids. CDR1 is SGHDT and CDR2 is YYEEEE in the germline V gene. The CDR3, as DNA: TGTGCCAGCAGCTTGTATCCGGCGGGAGGCACAGATACGCAGTATTTT. As protein: CASSLYPAGGTDTQYF.

This clonotype turned up a few times. This may be a read error: a much more frequent sequence differs by one nucleotide. The chain recombines TRBV3-1 with TRBJ2-5; no reliable D call. The J call may not be correct, given that the DNA end is closer to TRBJ2-7. Germline CDR1 LGHDT, CDR2 YNNKEL (reference sequence). This CDR3 comprises 14 residues. CDR3 sequence (DNA): TGTGCCAGCAGCCGACGGACCGTGACCTACGAGCAGTACTTC. Its protein product is CASSRRTVTYEQYF.

V and J are TRBV7-2 and TRBJ2-3; 8 bases align to TRBD2. The junction had 10 bases not matched to a gene; V was cut back by 5 bases and J by 3 bases. The germline V gene encodes CDR1 SGHTA and CDR2 FQGNSA. The CDR3 is 16 amino acids. The CDR3 DNA follows: TGTGCCAGCAGCGCCCTGGGGAGCGGGGGTACAGATACGCAGTATTTT. This encodes CASSALGSGGTDTQYF.

This clonotype was seen ten or more times. The V gene is TRBV11-2, the J gene TRBJ1-2; no clear D gene. Germline V gene sequence: CDR1 SGHAT, CDR2 FQNNGV. The ends were cut back, 4 bases at V and 8 bases at J, with 11 bases in the middle. The CDR3 consists of 12 residues. The CDR3 loop reads CASSSGWGGYTF. DNA of the CDR3: TGTGCCAGCAGCTCCGGATGGGGAGGCTACACCTTC.

This clonotype was picked up many times. The genes are TRBV5-1 and TRBJ2-1; 7 bases match TRBD1. The CDR3 totals 15 residues. The V gene end was trimmed by 8 bases and the J gene end by 4 bases; junction bases not matched to a gene: 12. Germline V gene sequence: CDR1 SGHRS, CDR2 YFSETQ. The CDR3 DNA reads as TGCGCCAGTTTCGAGCTCTCGGGACAGTACAATGAGCAGTTCTTC. Its protein product is CASFELSGQYNEQFF.

The chain combines TRBV7-3 with TRBJ2-1; 7 bases are a match to TRBD1. The CDR3 totals 14 residues. The V gene end was trimmed by 2 bases and the J gene end by 5 bases; junction bases not matched to a gene: 3. Germline loops: CDR1 SGHTA, CDR2 FQGTGA. The CDR3 is CASSLDRDHNEQFF. The DNA of the CDR3 is TGTGCCAGCAGCTTAGACAGGGATCACAATGAGCAGTTCTTC.

There are a few counts of this clonotype. The gene calls are TRBV12-3 or TRBV12-4 and TRBJ1-6, with 7 bases lining up with TRBD1. This CDR3 comprises 17 residues. The V and J ends lost 3 bases and 5 bases, in that order; junction bases with no gene match: 10. CDR3 sequence (DNA): TGTGCCAGCAGTTTGGCGGTTGGACAGGTTGATAATTCACCCCTCCACTTT. Its translation is CASSLAVGQVDNSPLHF.

The CDR3 reads CASSAEGTGFNEQFF. The CDR3 DNA is TGTGCCAGCAGCGCTGAGGGGACAGGGTTTAATGAGCAGTTCTTC. The chain combines TRBV7-9 with TRBJ2-1; 9 nucleotides agree with TRBD1. After removal of 5 bases from V and 7 bases from J, the junction contained 9 bases not matched to a gene. Germline CDR1 and CDR2: SEHNR and FQNEAQ (reference sequence). This CDR3 region has 15 residues.

In this sample, this clonotype turned up many times. In DNA, the CDR3 is TGTGCCAGCAGCCGCGGAGGGGGCGGGGGGCTCCAAGAGACCCAGTACTTC. Encoded protein: CASSRGGGGGLQETQYF. The chain links TRBV3-1 to TRBJ2-5, with D tentatively TRBD2 (8 bases). V gave up 4 bases and J gave up 1 base, with 19 bases separating them. Germline CDR1 LGHDT, CDR2 YNNKEL (reference sequence). The CDR3 is made up of 17 amino acids.

As concerns this clonotype: A much larger clone lies one base from this, so it may be a read error. The chain employs TRBV29-1 and TRBJ2-7; D tentatively fits TRBD1 or TRBD2 (5 bases each). V gave up 5 bases and J gave up 3 bases, with 20 bases separating them. Germline V gives CDR1 SQVTM, CDR2 ANQGSEA. CDR3 size: 15 residues. The CDR3 sequence is CSVRAGAESSYEQYF. Here the CDR3 DNA reads TGCAGCGTTCGTGCCGGGGCAGAATCTAGCTACGAGCAGTACTTC.

The table lists this clonotype with a few counts. A single base separates this from a much larger clone, so it may be a read error. V gene TRBV5-6 combines with J gene TRBJ2-5; D call uncertain. V was pared by 3 bases and J by 2 bases, with 11 bases between. Germline V lookup: CDR1 SGHDT, CDR2 YYEEEE. This CDR3 comprises 14 residues. The CDR3 loop is CASSWVGRQETQYF. DNA of the CDR3: TGTGCCAGCAGCTGGGTCGGCCGTCAAGAGACCCAGTACTTC.

Note on this clonotype: Germline and junction disagree at one end, which may indicate a read error. V and J are TRBV25-1 and TRBJ2-5; a possible D gene is TRBD1 (6 bases). The CDR3 sequence is 14 residues long. Germline CDR1 and CDR2: MGHDK and SYGVNS. CDR3 residues: CASRELGAAETQYF. In nucleotides, the CDR3 is TGTGCCAGCAGGGAATTGGGGGCGGCAGAGACCCAGTACTTC.

The rearrangement joins TRBV20-1 to TRBJ2-7; 7 nucleotides line up with TRBD1. Germline loops: CDR1 DFQATT, CDR2 SNEGSKA (reference sequence). Unmatched junction bases numbered 12, after V lost 2 bases and J lost 2 bases. The CDR3 length is 16 residues. In nucleotides, the CDR3 is TGCAGTGCTAGACACCAAGGCACAGGGGCCACCTACGAGCAGTACTTC. It translates to CSARHQGTGATYEQYF.

In this sample, this clonotype turned up many times. The V and J genes are TRBV5-1 and TRBJ2-5, with D possibly being TRBD1 (5 bases). CDR1 and CDR2 (germline): SGHRS, YFSETQ. Trimming took off 0 bases at V and 2 bases at J, with 8 bases between the two ends. The CDR3 contains 14 residues. The CDR3 DNA sequence: TGCGCCAGCAGCTTGGGACAGAGACAAGAGACCCAGTACTTC. As protein: CASSLGQRQETQYF.

This clonotype was picked up a small number of times. A read error may be the cause here, since a much bigger clone is one base away. The J gene is TRBJ1-1, the V gene TRBV13; D ambiguous. The V gene's germline CDR1 is PRHDT and CDR2 FYEKMQ (reference sequence). Trimming removed 0 bases from V and 1 base from J, with 6 bases in between. There are 14 residues in the CDR3. This CDR3 reads CASSLGGKNTEAFF. The CDR3 DNA reads as TGTGCCAGCAGCTTAGGTGGGAAGAACACTGAAGCTTTCTTT. Using reference TRBV13 and TRBJ1-1 for the parts outside the CDR3, the full variable domain is AAGVIQSPRHLIKEKRETATLKCYPIPRHDTVYWYQQGPGQDPQFLISFYEKMQSDKGSIPDRFSAQQFSDYHSELNMSSLELGDSALYFCASSLGGKNTEAFFGQGTRLTVV.

This clonotype has at least ten counts. The chain employs TRBV11-2 and TRBJ2-7; D unresolved. This CDR3 is built from 14 residues. The germline gives CDR1 SGHAT, CDR2 FQNNGV. V lost 5 bases and J 7 bases, leaving 18 bases between the germline ends. CDR3 sequence (DNA): TGTGCCAGCAGCCGCGCGGCAGGCCAGTGGGAGCAGTACTTC. Protein: CASSRAAGQWEQYF.

As to this clonotype: A read error is possible here, since a much larger clone lies one base away. The chain combines TRBV29-1 with TRBJ2-7, with D maybe TRBD1 (6 bases). The V end was cut by 7 bases, the J end by 4 bases, with 11 bases between. Looked up from germline, CDR1 is SQVTM and CDR2 is ANQGSEA. The length of the CDR3 is 11 residues. The DNA of the CDR3 is TGCAGCGCCAATACAGGGTACGAGCAGTACTTC. As protein: CSANTGYEQYF.

The chain combines TRBV7-3 with TRBJ2-5; D is uncertain. CDR1 SGHTA and CDR2 FQGTGA come from the germline V gene. V lost 5 bases to trimming and J lost 0 bases, with 16 bases between them. The CDR3 runs to 16 residues. The CDR3 sequence: CASSVAPTKYQETQYF. The CDR3 bases are TGTGCCAGCAGCGTAGCTCCTACAAAGTACCAAGAGACCCAGTACTTC.

In this sample, this clonotype turned up many times. This chain joins TRBV12-3 or TRBV12-4 and TRBJ1-2, with D hard to call. V lost 3 bases and J 5 bases, leaving 7 bases between the germline ends. This CDR3 spans 12 amino acids. The chain's CDR3 is CASSFRWYGYTF. In DNA form, the CDR3 reads TGTGCCAGCAGTTTCCGGTGGTATGGCTACACCTTC.